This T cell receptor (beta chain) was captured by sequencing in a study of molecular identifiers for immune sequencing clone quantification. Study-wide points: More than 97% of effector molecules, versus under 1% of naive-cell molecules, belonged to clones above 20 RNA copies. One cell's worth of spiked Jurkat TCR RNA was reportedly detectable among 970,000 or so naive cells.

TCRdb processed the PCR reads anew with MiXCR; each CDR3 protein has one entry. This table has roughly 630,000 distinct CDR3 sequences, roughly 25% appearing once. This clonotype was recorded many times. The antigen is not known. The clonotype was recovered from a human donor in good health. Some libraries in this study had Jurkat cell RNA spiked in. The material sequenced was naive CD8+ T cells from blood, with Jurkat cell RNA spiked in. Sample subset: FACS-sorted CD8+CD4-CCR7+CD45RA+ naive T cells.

CDR3 sequence (DNA): TGCGCCAGCAGCCAAGATTCTCTAGCGGGAGACGGTGAGCAGTTCTTC. It translates to CASSQDSLAGDGEQFF. This chain connects TRBV4-3 to TRBJ2-1; 10 bases are shared with TRBD2. This CDR3 has 16 residues. Germline-derived CDR1 and CDR2 are LGHNA and YSLEER. V shed 0 bases and J 9 bases; nucleotides not matched to a gene: 8.